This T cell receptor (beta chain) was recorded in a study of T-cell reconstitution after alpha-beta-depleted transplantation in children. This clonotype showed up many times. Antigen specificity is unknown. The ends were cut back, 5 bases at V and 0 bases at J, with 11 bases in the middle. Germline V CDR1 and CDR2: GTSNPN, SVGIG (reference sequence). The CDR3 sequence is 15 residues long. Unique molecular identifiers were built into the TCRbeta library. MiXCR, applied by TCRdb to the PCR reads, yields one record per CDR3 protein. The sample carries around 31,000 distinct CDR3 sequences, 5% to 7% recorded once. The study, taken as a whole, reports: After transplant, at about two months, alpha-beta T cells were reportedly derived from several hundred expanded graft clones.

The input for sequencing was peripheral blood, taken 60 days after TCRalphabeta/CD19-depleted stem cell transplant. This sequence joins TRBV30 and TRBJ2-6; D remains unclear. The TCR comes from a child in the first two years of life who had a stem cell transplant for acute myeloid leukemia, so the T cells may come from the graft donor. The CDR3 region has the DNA TGTGCCTGGTCTCATGACGGCTCTGGGGCCAACGTCCTGACTTTC. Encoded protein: CAWSHDGSGANVLTF. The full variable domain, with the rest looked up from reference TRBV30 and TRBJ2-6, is SQTIHQWPATLVQPVGSPLSLECTVEGTSNPNLYWYRQAAGRGLQLLFYSVGIGQISSEVPQNLSASRPQDRQFILSSKKLLLSDSGFYLCAWSHDGSGANVLTFGAGSRLTVL.